This T cell receptor (beta chain) appears in the sequencing data of a study of cytomegalovirus exposure and HLA in healthy donors. Study-wide background: In a previous analysis, 110 million or so unique TCR beta sequences were found from 150 million to 200 million T cells.

The CDR3 runs to 15 residues. The V gene's germline CDR1 is SEHNR and CDR2 FQNEAQ (reference sequence). Trimming took 4 bases from V and 0 from J, leaving 12 bases between them. The PCR had 60 Vbeta and 13 Jbeta primers. The assay was immunoSEQ multiplex PCR, and TCRdb's table has in-frame clones only and misses some. The sample has about 100,000 clones, around three quarters seen once; the top ten hold approximately 2.8%. Findings of the study overall: Reports indicate that TCR beta sequences accurately predicted the HLA-A and HLA-B alleles of most subjects. In a later analysis, V- and J-gene trimming of beta chains associated with a DCLRE1C missense variant, replicated independently. The likely origin of a cluster of highly shared sequence variants was a sequencing artifact.

On this clone: Its antigen is undetermined.

The rearrangement uses TRBV7-9 and TRBJ1-1; no clear D gene. Source material: PBMCs. This clonotype was sampled from a woman aged 40 to 50 in good health and CMV-seronegative. CDR3 protein: CASSSDGLLNTEAFF. CDR3 coding DNA: TGTGCCAGCAGCTCAGACGGACTGCTGAACACTGAAGCTTTCTTT.